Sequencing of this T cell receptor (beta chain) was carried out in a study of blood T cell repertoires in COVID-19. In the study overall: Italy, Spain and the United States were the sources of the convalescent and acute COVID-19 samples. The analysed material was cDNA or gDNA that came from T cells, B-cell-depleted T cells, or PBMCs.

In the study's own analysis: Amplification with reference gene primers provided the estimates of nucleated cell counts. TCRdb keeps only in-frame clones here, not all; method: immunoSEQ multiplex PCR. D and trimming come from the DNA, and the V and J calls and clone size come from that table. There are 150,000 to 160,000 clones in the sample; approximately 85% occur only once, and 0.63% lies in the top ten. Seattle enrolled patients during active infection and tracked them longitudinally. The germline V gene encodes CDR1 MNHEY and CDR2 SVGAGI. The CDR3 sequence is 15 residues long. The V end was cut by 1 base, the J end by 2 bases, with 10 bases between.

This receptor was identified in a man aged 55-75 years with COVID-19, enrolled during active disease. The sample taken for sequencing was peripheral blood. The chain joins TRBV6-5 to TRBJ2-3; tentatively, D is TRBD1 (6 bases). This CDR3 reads CASSYFQGFTDTQYF. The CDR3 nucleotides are TGTGCCAGCAGTTACTTTCAGGGGTTCACAGATACGCAGTATTTT.